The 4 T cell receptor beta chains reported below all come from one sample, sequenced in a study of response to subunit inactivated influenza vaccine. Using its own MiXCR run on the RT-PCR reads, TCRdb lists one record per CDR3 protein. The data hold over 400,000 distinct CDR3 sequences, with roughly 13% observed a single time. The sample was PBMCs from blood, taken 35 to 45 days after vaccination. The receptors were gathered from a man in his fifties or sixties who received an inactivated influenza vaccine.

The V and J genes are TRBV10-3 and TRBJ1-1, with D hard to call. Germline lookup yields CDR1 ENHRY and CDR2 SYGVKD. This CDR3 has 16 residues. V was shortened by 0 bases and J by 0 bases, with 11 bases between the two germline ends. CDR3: CAISESNTGMNTEAFF. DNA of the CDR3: TGTGCCATCAGTGAGTCGAACACCGGGATGAACACTGAAGCTTTCTTT.

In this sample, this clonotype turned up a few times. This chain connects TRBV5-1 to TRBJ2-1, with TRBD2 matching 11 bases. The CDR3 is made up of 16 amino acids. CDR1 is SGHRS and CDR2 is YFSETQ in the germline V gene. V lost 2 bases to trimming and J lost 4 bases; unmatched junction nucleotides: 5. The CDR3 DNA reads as TGCGCCAGCAGCTTCCAGACTAGCGGGATATACAATGAGCAGTTCTTC. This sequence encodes CASSFQTSGIYNEQFF.

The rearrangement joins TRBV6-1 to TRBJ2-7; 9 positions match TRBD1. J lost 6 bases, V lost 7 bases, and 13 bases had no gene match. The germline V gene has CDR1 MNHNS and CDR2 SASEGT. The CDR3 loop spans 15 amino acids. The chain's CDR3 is CASNHWGTGKSEQYF. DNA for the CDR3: TGTGCCAGCAACCATTGGGGGACAGGGAAGTCCGAGCAGTACTTC.

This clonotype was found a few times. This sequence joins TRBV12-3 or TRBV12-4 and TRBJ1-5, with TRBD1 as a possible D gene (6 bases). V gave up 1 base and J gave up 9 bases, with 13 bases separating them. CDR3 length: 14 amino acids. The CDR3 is CASSLEQGVWPQHF. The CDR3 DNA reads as TGTGCCAGCAGTTTAGAACAGGGTGTGTGGCCCCAGCATTTT.